This is a list of T cell receptor beta chains from one sample in a study of blood T cell repertoires in COVID-19. Libraries were prepared by immunoSEQ multiplex PCR; TCRdb keeps only in-frame clonotypes and omits some of them. Found here are about 190,000 clones, approximately 88% of them singletons; the top ten hold around 7%. Sequenced material: peripheral blood. The receptors were sampled from a man between 35 and 55 years old with acute or convalescent COVID-19. CDR3s include the opening cysteine and the closing phenylalanine or tryptophan. Each record gives: clone size, V gene, D gene, J gene, CDR3 DNA, CDR3 protein. D genes are given only for firm matches. Clone size is shown for a subset of rows, as once, few, many or a class of expanded clone.

clone_size: -; v_call: TRBV5-1; d_call: TRBD2; j_call: TRBJ2-3; cdr3_nt: TGCGCCAGCAGCCTGAGGGCGGGGGGGCCCCTAGGCACAGATACGCAGTATTTT; cdr3_aa: CASSLRAGGPLGTDTQYF
clone_size: -; v_call: TRBV4-2; d_call: -; j_call: TRBJ2-1; cdr3_nt: TGTGCCAGCAGCCAAGATACGAGGGGGGGCCCCTATGAGCAGTTCTTC; cdr3_aa: CASSQDTRGGPYEQFF
clone_size: -; v_call: TRBV5-4; d_call: TRBD1; j_call: TRBJ2-1; cdr3_nt: TGTGCCAGCAGCCCTGGGGGACAGGACTCCTACAATGAGCAGTTCTTC; cdr3_aa: CASSPGGQDSYNEQFF
clone_size: -; v_call: TRBV6-5; d_call: TRBD1; j_call: TRBJ1-2; cdr3_nt: TGTGCCAGCAGTCCTGACAGGGTGACCGGCTACACCTTC; cdr3_aa: CASSPDRVTGYTF
clone_size: once; v_call: TRBV3-1/TRBV3-2; d_call: TRBD1; j_call: TRBJ1-6; cdr3_nt: TGTGCCAGCAAGGTCAGTCGGGACAGAAATTCACCCCTCCACTTT; cdr3_aa: CASKVSRDRNSPLHF
clone_size: -; v_call: TRBV18; d_call: TRBD1; j_call: TRBJ1-2; cdr3_nt: TGTGCCAGCTCCCTCAGGACCGGGACAGCCAACTATGGCTACACCTTC; cdr3_aa: CASSLRTGTANYGYTF
clone_size: -; v_call: TRBV7-2; d_call: TRBD2; j_call: TRBJ2-7; cdr3_nt: TGTGCCAGCAGCCCGACTAGCGGGGGGGCCTACGAGCAGTACTTC; cdr3_aa: CASSPTSGGAYEQYF
clone_size: -; v_call: TRBV10-2; d_call: TRBD1; j_call: TRBJ1-4; cdr3_nt: TGCGCCAGCAGTCCATCAGGGGGCGGCGGTGAAAAACTGTTTTTT; cdr3_aa: CASSPSGGGGEKLFF
clone_size: few; v_call: TRBV29-1; d_call: TRBD2; j_call: TRBJ2-5; cdr3_nt: TGCAGCGTTGAAGGCGGGGGGGGACAAGAGACCCAGTACTTC; cdr3_aa: CSVEGGGGQETQYF
clone_size: -; v_call: TRBV4-1; d_call: TRBD2; j_call: TRBJ2-7; cdr3_nt: TGCGCCAGCAGCCAAGATACTAGCGGGGGAAGCTACGAGCAGTACTTC; cdr3_aa: CASSQDTSGGSYEQYF
clone_size: -; v_call: TRBV27; d_call: TRBD2; j_call: TRBJ2-2; cdr3_nt: TGTGCCAGTTTATCCGCTAGCGGGGGGGCCGGGGAGCTGTTTTTT; cdr3_aa: CASLSASGGAGELFF
clone_size: once; v_call: TRBV7-8; d_call: -; j_call: TRBJ1-2; cdr3_nt: TGTGCCAGCAGCCCTAGTCGGAGCGGCTACACCTTC; cdr3_aa: CASSPSRSGYTF
clone_size: -; v_call: TRBV5-1; d_call: TRBD1; j_call: TRBJ2-1; cdr3_nt: TGCGCCAGCAGCTCGACAGGGGAAGACAATGAGCAGTTCTTC; cdr3_aa: CASSSTGEDNEQFF
clone_size: -; v_call: TRBV3-1/TRBV3-2; d_call: -; j_call: TRBJ2-2; cdr3_nt: TGTGCCAGCAGCCAAGACACGGGATCGAACACCGGGGAGCTGTTTTTT; cdr3_aa: CASSQDTGSNTGELFF
clone_size: -; v_call: TRBV9; d_call: -; j_call: TRBJ2-5; cdr3_nt: TGTGCCAGCAGCGTTCTACCTAGCGAAGAGACCCAGTACTTC; cdr3_aa: CASSVLPSEETQYF
clone_size: -; v_call: TRBV27; d_call: TRBD2; j_call: TRBJ2-3; cdr3_nt: TGTGCCAGCAGTTTAAATCGGGGGGGTGAAGTTACGCAGTATTTT; cdr3_aa: CASSLNRGGEVTQYF
clone_size: -; v_call: TRBV5-1; d_call: TRBD1; j_call: TRBJ1-6; cdr3_nt: TGCGCCAGCAGCTTGGATGGGACAGTAAATTCACCCCTCCACTTT; cdr3_aa: CASSLDGTVNSPLHF
clone_size: -; v_call: TRBV7-9; d_call: -; j_call: TRBJ1-1; cdr3_nt: TGTGCCAGCAGCGCCCCTCAGGGACAAATGAACACTGAAGCTTTCTTT; cdr3_aa: CASSAPQGQMNTEAFF
clone_size: -; v_call: TRBV28; d_call: TRBD1; j_call: TRBJ1-2; cdr3_nt: TGTGCCAGCAGTAGCGGACAGGGCTGGTACGGCTACACCTTC; cdr3_aa: CASSSGQGWYGYTF
clone_size: -; v_call: TRBV9; d_call: TRBD1; j_call: TRBJ1-6; cdr3_nt: TGTGCCTCGGGAGGGGGCAGCTCCTATAATTCACCCCTCCACTTT; cdr3_aa: CASGGGSSYNSPLHF
clone_size: -; v_call: TRBV27; d_call: -; j_call: TRBJ1-4; cdr3_nt: TGTGCCAGCAGTTTATCTCTAGGGGACACAGAAAAACTGTTTTTT; cdr3_aa: CASSLSLGDTEKLFF
clone_size: -; v_call: TRBV5-1; d_call: TRBD1; j_call: TRBJ2-5; cdr3_nt: TGCGCCAGCAGCTTCTCGGACAGGGCAGAGACCCAGTACTTC; cdr3_aa: CASSFSDRAETQYF
clone_size: -; v_call: TRBV3-1/TRBV3-2; d_call: -; j_call: TRBJ1-1; cdr3_nt: TGTGCCAGCAGCACCCGCAGACAGTTCAGTTTGAGGAACACTGAAGCTTTCTTT; cdr3_aa: CASSTRRQFSLRNTEAFF
clone_size: -; v_call: TRBV5-1; d_call: TRBD2; j_call: TRBJ2-3; cdr3_nt: TGCGCCAGCAGGAGCGCGGGAGGCACAGATACGCAGTATTTT; cdr3_aa: CASRSAGGTDTQYF
clone_size: -; v_call: TRBV7-9; d_call: -; j_call: TRBJ2-1; cdr3_nt: TGTGCCAGCAGCTTACCTACTAGTGGGGTCCTAGACAATGAGCAGTTCTTC; cdr3_aa: CASSLPTSGVLDNEQFF
clone_size: -; v_call: TRBV7-2; d_call: TRBD1; j_call: TRBJ2-5; cdr3_nt: TGTGCCAGCAGTTTTACAGGGGGGCAAGAGACCCAGTACTTC; cdr3_aa: CASSFTGGQETQYF
clone_size: -; v_call: TRBV9; d_call: TRBD1; j_call: TRBJ1-3; cdr3_nt: TGTGCCAGCAGCGTATCGGGGACAGGGGCTGGAAACACCATATATTTT; cdr3_aa: CASSVSGTGAGNTIYF
clone_size: -; v_call: TRBV28; d_call: -; j_call: TRBJ1-1; cdr3_nt: TGTGCCAGCAGTTTAAGTAGTGTAGTCAACACTGAAGCTTTCTTT; cdr3_aa: CASSLSSVVNTEAFF
clone_size: -; v_call: TRBV7-9; d_call: -; j_call: TRBJ2-6; cdr3_nt: TGTGCCAGCAGCTTAGCGTCCTCTGGGGCCAACGTCTTGACTTTC; cdr3_aa: CASSLASSGANVLTF
clone_size: once; v_call: TRBV2; d_call: TRBD1; j_call: TRBJ1-2; cdr3_nt: TGTGCCAGTTGCTGTCGGACAGGGGGTGGAGATAACTATGGCTACACCTTC; cdr3_aa: CASCCRTGGGDNYGYTF
clone_size: -; v_call: TRBV7-8; d_call: -; j_call: TRBJ2-7; cdr3_nt: TGTGCCAGCAGCTTATCCCTTGCGCGGTACGAGCAGTACTTC; cdr3_aa: CASSLSLARYEQYF
clone_size: -; v_call: TRBV28; d_call: -; j_call: TRBJ1-2; cdr3_nt: TGTGCCAGCAGTACCTTCGGGGGGGTTACTAGAGCCGGCTACACCTTC; cdr3_aa: CASSTFGGVTRAGYTF
clone_size: -; v_call: TRBV10-1; d_call: TRBD2; j_call: TRBJ2-1; cdr3_nt: TGCGCCAGCAGCAATAGCGGGGATCGTGAGCAGTTCTTC; cdr3_aa: CASSNSGDREQFF
clone_size: -; v_call: TRBV11-2; d_call: TRBD1; j_call: TRBJ2-7; cdr3_nt: TGTGCCAGCAGCCTAGGGACAGCATACGAGCAGTACTTC; cdr3_aa: CASSLGTAYEQYF
clone_size: -; v_call: TRBV7-9; d_call: -; j_call: TRBJ1-2; cdr3_nt: TGTGCCAGCAGCTTATTGTCTGCAGGTGGCTACACCTTC; cdr3_aa: CASSLLSAGGYTF
clone_size: -; v_call: TRBV19; d_call: TRBD1; j_call: TRBJ1-5; cdr3_nt: TGTGCCAGTAGTCCGACGACAGGGGCTGGGGGACGACCCCAGCATTTT; cdr3_aa: CASSPTTGAGGRPQHF
clone_size: once; v_call: TRBV21-1; d_call: -; j_call: TRBJ2-4; cdr3_nt: TGTGCCAGCAGCAGCACCAGTGTGGACAGGGAACGGGTGGGGTTTAGCGACATTCAGTACTTC; cdr3_aa: CASSSTSVDRERVGFSDIQYF
clone_size: -; v_call: TRBV7-2; d_call: -; j_call: TRBJ2-7; cdr3_nt: TGTGCCAGCAGCTTTGAGGGGGAAAGGGAGCAGTACTTC; cdr3_aa: CASSFEGEREQYF
clone_size: -; v_call: TRBV3-1/TRBV3-2; d_call: -; j_call: TRBJ1-2; cdr3_nt: TGTGCCAGCAGCCAAGATCTTGCGGGCGGATACGTGCGGTATGGCTACACCTTC; cdr3_aa: CASSQDLAGGYVRYGYTF
clone_size: -; v_call: TRBV7-2; d_call: TRBD1; j_call: TRBJ2-3; cdr3_nt: TGTGCCAGCAGCTTCCGACAGGGGTACACAGATACGCAGTATTTT; cdr3_aa: CASSFRQGYTDTQYF
clone_size: -; v_call: TRBV11-2; d_call: TRBD2; j_call: TRBJ2-3; cdr3_nt: TGTGCCAGCAGCTTAAATAGCGGGTGGGGCACAGATACGCAGTATTTT; cdr3_aa: CASSLNSGWGTDTQYF
clone_size: once; v_call: TRBV19; d_call: -; j_call: TRBJ1-5; cdr3_nt: TGTGCCAGTAGTATGGAGGGGCGGAGGCAGCCCCAGCATTTT; cdr3_aa: CASSMEGRRQPQHF
clone_size: -; v_call: TRBV20-1; d_call: TRBD2; j_call: TRBJ2-2; cdr3_nt: TGCAGTGCTAGTAAAGGGACTAGCGGGGGGTTGACCGGGGAGCTGTTTTTT; cdr3_aa: CSASKGTSGGLTGELFF
clone_size: -; v_call: TRBV4-2; d_call: -; j_call: TRBJ1-3; cdr3_nt: TGTGCCAGCAGCCAAGAATTGGGGGGGACCTCTGGAAACACCATATATTTT; cdr3_aa: CASSQELGGTSGNTIYF
clone_size: -; v_call: TRBV6-5; d_call: -; j_call: TRBJ1-1; cdr3_nt: TGTGCCAGCAGTTACCTTGCGGGCAGTATGAACACTGAAGCTTTCTTT; cdr3_aa: CASSYLAGSMNTEAFF
clone_size: -; v_call: TRBV19; d_call: TRBD2; j_call: TRBJ2-1; cdr3_nt: TGTGCCAGTAGTATTGGGTTACGAGCGGGGGGTCGGTACAATGAGCAGTTCTTC; cdr3_aa: CASSIGLRAGGRYNEQFF
clone_size: -; v_call: TRBV4-1; d_call: -; j_call: TRBJ1-2; cdr3_nt: TGCGCCAGCAGCCCCAACCTGGACAGTGACTATGGCTACACCTTC; cdr3_aa: CASSPNLDSDYGYTF